This TCR beta chain came from a study of blood T cell repertoires in COVID-19. Only in-frame clones appear in the TCRdb table, and some are missing; sequencing was by immunoSEQ multiplex PCR. The repertoire holds about 160,000 clones, around 93% seen once, with nearly 5% in the top ten. The ends lost 7 bases at V and 4 bases at J; junction bases unmatched: 9. This CDR3 is 14 amino acids long. CDR1 and CDR2 (germline): SNHLY, FYNNEI. The table lists this clone with a few counts. The sequence came from a man aged 30-40 years with COVID-19, enrolled during active disease. The sample comprised peripheral blood. The rearrangement joins TRBV2 to TRBJ1-2; 7 bases map to TRBD1. This CDR3 is CASNRQGQSYGYTF. In DNA form, the CDR3 reads TGTGCCAGCAATAGACAGGGCCAAAGCTATGGCTACACCTTC. The whole variable domain, filled in from reference TRBV2 and TRBJ1-2, reads EPEVTQTPSHQVTQMGQEVILRCVPISNHLYFYWYRQILGQKVEFLVSFYNNEISEKSEIFDDQFSVERPDGSNFTLKIRSTKLEDSAMYFCASNRQGQSYGYTFGSGTRLTVV.